This TCR beta chain was found in a study of blood T cell repertoires in COVID-19. The wider study: Sample material is recorded as cDNA or gDNA derived from T cells, B-cell-depleted T cells, or PBMCs.

The V gene end was trimmed by 6 bases and the J gene end by 3 bases; junction bases not matched to a gene: 6. The CDR3 is 14 amino acids. Germline values: CDR1 KGHSH, CDR2 LQKENI. As concerns this clone: The sample contains more than one DNA sequence encoding this CDR3.

Produced via immunoSEQ multiplex PCR; TCRdb's table is partial and in-frame only. The data show roughly 400,000 clones, with roughly 90% seen just once and roughly 2% held by the top ten. The J gene is TRBJ2-7, the V gene TRBV18, with TRBD1 identical over 9 bases. The sequenced sample was PBMCs or T cells enriched from blood (not recorded which). This TCR was recovered from a woman in her thirties or forties with acute COVID-19. The CDR3 reads CASSPGTGSYEQYF. In DNA form, the CDR3 reads TGTGCCAGCTCCCCCGGGACAGGGAGCTACGAGCAGTACTTC.